This TCR beta chain was observed in a study of Graves' ophthalmopathy and Graves' hyperthyroidism. This CDR3 spans 16 amino acids. Germline lookup yields CDR1 SGHAT and CDR2 FQNNGV. With 1 base removed from V and 8 bases from J, the gap between germline ends came to 20 bases. RNA transcripts provided the template for amplifying TCR beta CDR3 regions. Scientists carried out first-round RT-PCR using HTBI primers and then a second-round multiplex PCR. Each CDR3 protein gets one entry after TCRdb re-called the multiplex PCR reads with MiXCR. The sample yields about 400,000 distinct CDR3 sequences, 15% to 20% seen once. Disease in donors with ophthalmopathy had moderate-to-severe activity, CAS ≥3, NOSPECS ≥4 and under 3 months' duration. It was from 10 ml of fresh peripheral blood that the PBMCs came. This clonotype was recorded at least ten times.

Sample: peripheral blood. The TCR was taken from a woman aged 18-29 years with Graves' ophthalmopathy. V usage is TRBV11-2 and J usage is TRBJ1-1; D is ambiguous. CDR3 bases: TGTGCCAGCAGCTTAGTTAGGCCCCCAAGAGGTCCGGAAGCTTTCTTT. As protein: CASSLVRPPRGPEAFF.